The present T cell receptor beta chain was sequenced within a study of technical replicates of blood from several donors. Assay: immunoSEQ multiplex PCR; the TCRdb copy retains only in-frame clones and omits some. The sample consists of about 68,000 clones, less than 98% of them appearing once. J gave up 2 bases and V 5 bases, and 8 bases lay outside the gene matches. The CDR3 is made up of 17 amino acids. CDR1 and CDR2 from the germline V gene are MNHEY and SMNVEV (reference sequence). The origin of this receptor is a human donor in good health. The chain recombines TRBV27 with TRBJ2-6; 8 nucleotides match TRBD1. Sequencing was performed on T cells isolated from PBMCs. The CDR3 spells CASSPFGTGTGANVLTF. In DNA, the CDR3 is TGTGCCAGCAGTCCCTTCGGGACAGGTACTGGGGCCAACGTCCTGACTTTC. Looking up the rest from reference TRBV27 and TRBJ2-6 gives the full variable domain: EAQVTQNPRYLITVTGKKLTVTCSQNMNHEYMSWYRQDPGLGLRQIYYSMNVEVTDKGDVPEGYKVSRKEKRNFPLILESPSPNQTSLYFCASSPFGTGTGANVLTFGAGSRLTVL.